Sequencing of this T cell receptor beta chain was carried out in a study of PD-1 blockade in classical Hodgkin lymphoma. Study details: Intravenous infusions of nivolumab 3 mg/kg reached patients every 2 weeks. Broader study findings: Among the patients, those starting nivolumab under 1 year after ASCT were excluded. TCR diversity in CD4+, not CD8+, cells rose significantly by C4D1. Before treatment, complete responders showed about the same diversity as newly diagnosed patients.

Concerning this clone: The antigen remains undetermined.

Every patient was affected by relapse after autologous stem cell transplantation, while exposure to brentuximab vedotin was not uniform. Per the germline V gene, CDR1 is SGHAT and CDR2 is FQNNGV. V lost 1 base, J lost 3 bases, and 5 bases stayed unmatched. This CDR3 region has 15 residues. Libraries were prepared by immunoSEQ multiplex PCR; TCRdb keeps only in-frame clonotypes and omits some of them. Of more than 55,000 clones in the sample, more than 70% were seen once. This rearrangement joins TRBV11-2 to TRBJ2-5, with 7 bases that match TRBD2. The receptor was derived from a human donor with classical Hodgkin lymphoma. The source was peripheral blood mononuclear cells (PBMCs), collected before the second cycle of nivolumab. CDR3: CASSLGLALEETQYF. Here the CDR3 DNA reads TGTGCCAGCAGCTTAGGACTAGCCTTAGAAGAGACCCAGTACTTC. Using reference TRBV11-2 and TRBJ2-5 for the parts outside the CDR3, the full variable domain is EAGVAQSPRYKIIEKRQSVAFWCNPISGHATLYWYQQILGQGPKLLIQFQNNGVVDDSQLPKDRFSAERLKGVDSTLKIQPAKLEDSAVYLCASSLGLALEETQYFGPGTRLLVL.